These T cell receptor beta chains were read from a single sample in a study of CD8+ T cells in alopecia areata. Only in-frame clones appear in the TCRdb table, and some are missing; sequencing was by immunoSEQ multiplex PCR. The table shows about 190,000 clones, with approximately 56% occurring only once. The sample here was CD4+ T cells sorted from blood, taken at week 4, from a patient treated with tofacitinib. These TCRs come from a human donor with alopecia areata. CDR3s include the opening cysteine and the closing phenylalanine or tryptophan. The D gene is left open where the match is weak. Not all rows give a size; the values are once, few, many and, for expanded clones, a class.

- - TRBJ2-7 TRBV7-2 CASSLQSGSSYEQYF TGTGCCAGCAGTTTACAATCCGGGAGCTCCTACGAGCAGTACTTC
TRBD1 - TRBJ2-5 TRBV29-1 CSGDRGRQETQYF TGCAGCGGGGACAGGGGGCGCCAAGAGACCCAGTACTTC
- once TRBJ2-4 TRBV29-1 CSVVGTQLAKNIQYF TGCAGCGTTGTTGGGACTCAACTCGCCAAAAACATTCAGTACTTC
- - TRBJ2-5 TRBV6-5 CASRRLEVTQYF TGTGCCAGCAGGAGACTAGAGGTGACCCAGTACTTC
- once TRBJ1-1 TRBV7-3 CASSRGRYTEAFF TGTGCCAGCAGCCGAGGGAGGTACACTGAAGCTTTCTTT
TRBD2 - TRBJ2-7 TRBV30 CACTASLAGGPINEQYF TGTGCCTGCACCGCCTCACTAGCGGGAGGGCCGATTAACGAGCAGTACTTC
- few TRBJ2-4 TRBV27 CASAGTKLAKNIQYF TGTGCCAGCGCGGGGACAAAACTAGCCAAAAACATTCAGTACTTC
TRBD1 - TRBJ2-7 TRBV10-3 CAISEGQGFNYEQYF TGTGCCATCAGTGAGGGACAGGGCTTTAACTACGAGCAGTACTTC
- - TRBJ2-7 TRBV30 CAWSVSLSREQYF TGTGCCTGGAGTGTTTCACTCTCTCGCGAGCAGTACTTC
- few TRBJ2-1 TRBV30 CAWTLTTANEQFF TGTGCCTGGACCTTAACCACGGCGAATGAGCAGTTCTTC
TRBD1 - TRBJ2-5 TRBV6-5 CASSYTRQGGTQYF TGTGCCAGCAGTTACACCAGACAGGGGGGGACCCAGTACTTC
- - TRBJ2-1 TRBV29-1 CSVDGPGVRFF TGCAGCGTTGACGGGCCCGGGGTCCGGTTCTTC
- - TRBJ2-3 TRBV29-1 CSVNTLTLTDTQYF TGCAGCGTTAATACACTGACCCTAACAGATACGCAGTATTTT
TRBD2 - TRBJ2-7 TRBV30 CAWSQIPGLAGEQYF TGTGCCTGGAGTCAAATCCCGGGACTAGCGGGCGAGCAGTACTTC
- - TRBJ2-3 TRBV29-1 CSGAVDSSTDTQYF TGCAGCGGCGCTGTGGACTCGAGCACAGATACGCAGTATTTT
- - TRBJ1-2 TRBV30 CAWSVPGGYTF TGTGCCTGGAGTGTACCCGGGGGCTACACCTTC
- - TRBJ1-3 TRBV13 CASSLRDPGNTIYF TGTGCCAGCAGCCTACGGGACCCTGGGAACACCATATATTTT
TRBD1 - TRBJ2-7 TRBV29-1 CSGGTGGLSYEQYF TGCAGCGGGGGGACAGGGGGCCTCTCCTACGAGCAGTACTTC
TRBD2 - TRBJ2-7 TRBV11-1 CASARGLAVYEQYF TGTGCCAGCGCCCGTGGACTAGCGGTCTACGAGCAGTACTTC
- - TRBJ2-5 TRBV10-3 CAIRSSVQETQYF TGTGCCATCAGATCGTCCGTCCAAGAGACCCAGTACTTC
- - TRBJ1-1 TRBV29-1 CSVEGGTEAFF TGCAGCGTTGAGGGAGGGACTGAAGCTTTCTTT
TRBD1 few TRBJ1-4 TRBV15 CATSRDGQGHNEKLFF TGTGCCACCAGCAGAGATGGACAGGGACATAATGAAAAACTGTTTTTT
TRBD1 - TRBJ1-1 TRBV7-9 CASSPRTGEAFF TGTGCCAGCAGCCCACGGACAGGTGAAGCTTTCTTT
- - TRBJ2-3 TRBV30 CAWRTEDTQYF TGTGCCTGGAGGACGGAGGATACGCAGTATTTT
- - TRBJ1-5 TRBV29-1 CSVSLGSGTQPQHF TGCAGCGTTTCCCTGGGTTCGGGTACGCAGCCCCAGCATTTT
- - TRBJ2-1 TRBV7-9 CASSQGGSGNEQFF TGTGCCAGCAGCCAAGGTGGGAGTGGCAATGAGCAGTTCTTC
- - TRBJ1-2 TRBV11-2 CASSPDSQYGYTF TGTGCCAGCAGCCCAGACAGTCAGTATGGCTACACCTTC
- few TRBJ2-5 TRBV29-1 CSVGWGAPETQYF TGCAGCGTTGGGTGGGGGGCCCCGGAGACCCAGTACTTC
TRBD2 few TRBJ2-7 TRBV27 CASRAGTLPSGSSGEQYF TGTGCCAGCAGGGCCGGGACACTGCCTAGCGGGAGTTCTGGCGAGCAGTACTTC
- - TRBJ1-2 TRBV5-1 CASSLSDLGYTF TGCGCCAGCAGCTTGAGTGACCTTGGCTACACCTTC
- - TRBJ1-1 TRBV27 CASRDRGESTEAFF TGTGCCAGCAGGGATAGAGGAGAGAGCACTGAAGCTTTCTTT
- - TRBJ2-7 TRBV30 CAWSLRSYEQYF TGTGCCTGGAGTCTCCGCAGCTACGAGCAGTACTTC
- - TRBJ2-5 TRBV2 CASSAAGRIQETQYF TGTGCCAGCAGCGCAGCGGGCAGGATCCAAGAGACCCAGTACTTC
- - TRBJ2-3 TRBV30 CAWSGSGTDTQYF TGTGCCTGGAGTGGATCGGGAACAGATACGCAGTATTTT
- - TRBJ2-5 TRBV30 CAWGSQETQYF TGTGCCTGGGGGTCTCAAGAGACCCAGTACTTC
TRBD1 - TRBJ1-1 TRBV27 CASSLRTGTMNTEAFF TGTGCCAGCAGTCTTAGGACAGGGACCATGAACACTGAAGCTTTCTTT
- - TRBJ1-5 TRBV19 CASQWGRNQPQHF TGTGCCAGTCAATGGGGGAGGAATCAGCCCCAGCATTTT
- - TRBJ2-5 TRBV25-1 CASSERPKEETQYF TGTGCCAGCAGTGAACGTCCCAAGGAAGAGACCCAGTACTTC
- - TRBJ2-3 TRBV4-1 CASSQDHRVADTQYF TGCGCCAGCAGCCAAGATCACCGGGTCGCAGATACGCAGTATTTT
- - TRBJ1-2 TRBV30 CAHTGGSSGYTF TGTGCCCATACGGGGGGCTCCTCCGGCTACACCTTC
- - TRBJ1-6 TRBV5-1 CASSHGQTPLHF TGCGCCAGCAGCCACGGACAGACACCCCTCCACTTT
- - TRBJ1-5 TRBV2 CASSESPRDQPQHF TGTGCCAGCAGTGAATCCCCACGTGATCAGCCCCAGCATTTT